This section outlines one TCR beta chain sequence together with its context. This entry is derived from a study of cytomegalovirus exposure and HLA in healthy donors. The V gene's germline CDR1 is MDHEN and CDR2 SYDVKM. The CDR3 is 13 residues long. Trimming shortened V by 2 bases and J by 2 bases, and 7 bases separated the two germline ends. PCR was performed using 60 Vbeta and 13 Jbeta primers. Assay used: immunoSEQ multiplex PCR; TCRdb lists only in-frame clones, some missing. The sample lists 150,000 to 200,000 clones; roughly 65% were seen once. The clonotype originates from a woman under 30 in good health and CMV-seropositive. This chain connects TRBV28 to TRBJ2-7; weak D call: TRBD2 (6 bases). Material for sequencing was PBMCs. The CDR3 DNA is TGTGCCAGCAGTTTAGGAGGGACCTACGAGCAGTACTTC. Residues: CASSLGGTYEQYF. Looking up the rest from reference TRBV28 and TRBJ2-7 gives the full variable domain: DVKVTQSSRYLVKRTGEKVFLECVQDMDHENMFWYRQDPGLGLRLIYFSYDVKMKEKGDIPEGYSVSREKKERFSLILESASTNQTSMYLCASSLGGTYEQYFGPGTRLTVT.